Each of the 8 T cell receptor beta chains below was sequenced from the same sample in a study of blood T cell repertoires in COVID-19. Measured with immunoSEQ multiplex PCR; TCRdb has only the in-frame clones, and not every one. The sample has about 160,000 clones; approximately 91% are singletons. Input material: peripheral blood. These TCRs come from a man aged 18 to 29 with acute or convalescent COVID-19.

CDR3 sequence (DNA): TGTGCCAGCAGCGCCCAGGGGCTCGACACCGGGGAGCTGTTTTTT. Translated: CASSAQGLDTGELFF. This rearrangement joins TRBV9 to TRBJ2-2; D is perhaps TRBD1 (6 bases). The CDR3 length is 15 residues. The germline V gene encodes CDR1 SGDLS and CDR2 YYNGEE. Trimming cost V 3 bases and J 3 bases, with 12 bases left between them.

The chain has TRBV5-4 and TRBJ2-5, with D hard to call. CDR3 length: 13 residues. From germline, CDR1 is SGHNT and CDR2 YYREEE (reference sequence). The V end was cut by 0 bases, the J end by 1 base, with 4 bases between. The CDR3 nucleotides read TGTGCCAGCAGCTTGGGGCTCCAAGAGACCCAGTACTTC. Encoded protein: CASSLGLQETQYF.

The J gene is TRBJ2-3, the V gene TRBV7-6, with 13 bases fitting TRBD2. Germline CDR1 and CDR2: SGHVS and FNYEAQ. The CDR3 length is 18 residues. Trimming took 5 bases from V and 2 from J; bases not matched to a gene: 10. CDR3 in amino acids: CASSPGTSGEIHTDTQYF. CDR3 bases: TGTGCCAGCAGCCCCGGGACTAGCGGGGAGATACACACAGATACGCAGTATTTT. Drawing the rest from reference TRBV7-6 and TRBJ2-3, the complete variable domain is GAGVSQSPRYKVTKRGQDVALRCDPISGHVSLYWYRQALGQGPEFLTYFNYEAQQDKSGLPNDRFSAERPEGSISTLTIQRTEQRDSAMYRCASSPGTSGEIHTDTQYFGPGTRLTVL.

The CDR3 DNA is TGTGCCAGCAGCTTAATAGGCAGGCATGAGCAGTTCTTC. This encodes CASSLIGRHEQFF. The chain joins TRBV11-2 to TRBJ2-1; D unresolved. This CDR3 contains 13 residues. The germline V and J ends were trimmed by 2 bases and 8 bases, with 10 bases remaining between them. CDR1 is SGHAT and CDR2 is FQNNGV in the germline V gene.

The chain employs TRBV7-9 and TRBJ1-6; no clear D. V was cut by 0 bases and J by 10 bases, with 13 bases left in between. This CDR3 region has 15 residues. The germline gives CDR1 SEHNR, CDR2 FQNEAQ (reference sequence). CDR3 in amino acids: CASSLAFGEGSPLHF. The DNA for the CDR3 is TGTGCCAGCAGCTTAGCGTTCGGTGAGGGATCACCCCTCCACTTT.

The chain combines TRBV5-8 with TRBJ2-1; D is possibly TRBD1 (6 bases). The CDR3 loop spans 15 amino acids. Deletions cut 5 bases from V and 7 bases from J, with 19 bases between. Germline-derived CDR1 and CDR2 are SGHTS and YDEGEE. CDR3 in DNA: TGTGCCAGCAGTCTCAACAGGGACCCGTGGAATGAGCAGTTCTTC. Translating it yields CASSLNRDPWNEQFF.

The chain has TRBV18 and TRBJ1-4; 12 bases map to TRBD1. This CDR3 region has 14 residues. J gave up 8 bases and V 2 bases, and 0 bases lay outside the gene matches. Per the germline V gene, CDR1 is KGHSH and CDR2 is LQKENI. In DNA, the CDR3 is TGTGCCAGCTCACCAGGGACAGGGGGCGAAAAACTGTTTTTT. Its protein is CASSPGTGGEKLFF.

In its sample, this clone was seen once. V usage is TRBV27 and J usage is TRBJ2-3, with a tentative D call TRBD1 (6 bases). CDR1 MNHEY and CDR2 SMNVEV come from the germline V gene (reference sequence). With 5 bases removed from V and 8 bases from J, the gap between germline ends came to 20 bases. The CDR3 is made up of 15 amino acids. The CDR3 here is CASSPTGRATATQYF. For the CDR3, the DNA is TGTGCCAGCAGTCCCACAGGGCGGGCGACGGCTACGCAGTATTTT.